These 9 T cell receptor beta chains originate from one sample sequenced in a study of memory B cells and T cells in multiple sclerosis (dated by TCRdb to 2016 to 2018). These receptors' targets are unknown. Autoproliferating (CFSEdim) and non-proliferating (CFSEhi) T cell fractions were sequenced separately after stimulus-free culture of CFSE-labeled PBMCs. In total, approximately 5.1x10^7 CFSE-labeled PBMCs were cultured without stimulus for approximately seven days, after which replicate wells were pooled. Library generation was performed with the immunoSEQ multiplex PCR assay. TCRdb stores this immuneACCESS table with in-frame sequences only. Part of the clones is absent; in the studies checked, under half of the shortfall reflects unresolved V genes, and no reason is known for the rest. This sample comprises some 49,000 clones, about 80% of them detected only once. Roughly 1% of the sample belongs to the ten largest clones.

Material: PBMCs from blood kept in culture. Receptor source: a human donor with multiple sclerosis.

The V call is TRBV6-4, the J call TRBJ1-6, with 10 nucleotides matching TRBD1. The CDR3 covers 14 residues. The J segment lost 10 bases and the V segment lost 5 bases, leaving 5 bases of the junction unmatched. Germline CDR1 and CDR2: MRHNA and SNTAGT. The CDR3 protein is CASSLGQGQSPLHF. The DNA for the CDR3 is TGTGCCAGCAGTCTGGGACAGGGGCAATCACCCCTCCACTTT.

The chain links TRBV9 to TRBJ2-1; TRBD2 aligns across 15 bases. Germline V gene data show CDR1 as SGDLS and CDR2 as YYNGEE. J lost 4 bases, V lost 3 bases, and 17 bases had no gene match. There are 21 residues in the CDR3. CDR3 sequence reads: CASSARTSGGAILGVYNEQFF. The CDR3 region has the DNA TGTGCCAGCAGCGCCAGGACTAGCGGGGGGGCAATTTTGGGCGTTTACAATGAGCAGTTCTTC.

The V call is TRBV4-3, the J call TRBJ1-6; 8 bases fit TRBD1. V shed 6 bases and J 10 bases; nucleotides not matched to a gene: 11. Germline V CDR1 and CDR2: LGHNA, YSLEER. This CDR3 comprises 15 residues. CDR3 sequence: CASRISGGVGSPLHF. The CDR3 DNA reads as TGCGCCAGCAGGATTTCAGGGGGCGTGGGGTCACCCCTCCACTTT.

This chain links TRBV6-1 with TRBJ1-2; maybe TRBD1 (6 bases). Germline V CDR1 and CDR2: MNHNS, SASEGT. The CDR3 covers 14 residues. Trimming pared 0 bases from V and 4 bases from J, leaving 9 bases between. DNA for the CDR3: TGTGCCAGCAGTGAAGCGAGGGGGGCCTATGGCTACACCTTC. Protein: CASSEARGAYGYTF.

V and J are TRBV30 and TRBJ1-5; unclear D gene. V was pared by 2 bases and J by 5 bases, with 10 bases between. CDR3 length: 13 amino acids. The germline CDR1 and CDR2 sequences are GTSNPN and SVGIG (reference sequence). The CDR3: CAWSRTGDQPQHF. The CDR3 DNA sequence: TGTGCCTGGAGTCGGACGGGAGATCAGCCCCAGCATTTT.

The V and J genes are TRBV5-1 and TRBJ2-7, with a weak D call TRBD1 (6 bases). Trimming removed 1 base at V and 2 bases at J, with 10 bases between. The CDR3 is 14 amino acids. The germline V gene has CDR1 SGHRS and CDR2 YFSETQ. The CDR3 protein is CASSLTGSTYEQYF. The CDR3 region has the DNA TGCGCCAGCAGCTTGACAGGGTCCACCTACGAGCAGTACTTC.

V gene TRBV5-6 combines with J gene TRBJ2-1; no clear D. Deletions cut 0 bases from V and 7 bases from J, with 5 bases between. CDR1 and CDR2 from the germline V gene are SGHDT and YYEEEE. The CDR3 is 12 residues long. Here the CDR3 DNA reads TGTGCCAGCAGCTTGGGTGGGAATGAGCAGTTCTTC. Amino acids: CASSLGGNEQFF. Based on the CDR3 plus reference TRBV5-6 and TRBJ2-1, the full variable domain is DAGVTQSPTHLIKTRGQQVTLRCSPKSGHDTVSWYQQALGQGPQFIFQYYEEEERQRGNFPDRFSGHQFPNYSSELNVNALLLGDSALYLCASSLGGNEQFFGPGTRLTVL.

In its sample, this clone was seen once. The rearrangement uses TRBV10-3 and TRBJ2-5; TRBD1 is a possible D gene (5 bases). V lost 2 bases and J 1 base, leaving 8 bases between the germline ends. The CDR3 covers 14 residues. Germline loops: CDR1 ENHRY, CDR2 SYGVKD. CDR3 amino acids: CAISEGHPQETQYF. CDR3 nucleotides: TGTGCCATCAGTGAGGGACACCCCCAAGAGACCCAGTACTTC.

The CDR3 protein is CASSAGRAGNTIYF. The CDR3 DNA is TGTGCCAGCAGTGCGGGCAGGGCTGGAAACACCATATATTTT. V gene TRBV2 combines with J gene TRBJ1-3, with D perhaps matching TRBD1 (5 bases). The CDR3 has 14 residues. Germline V gene sequence: CDR1 SNHLY, CDR2 FYNNEI. Trimming took off 4 bases at V and 2 bases at J, with 9 bases between the two ends.